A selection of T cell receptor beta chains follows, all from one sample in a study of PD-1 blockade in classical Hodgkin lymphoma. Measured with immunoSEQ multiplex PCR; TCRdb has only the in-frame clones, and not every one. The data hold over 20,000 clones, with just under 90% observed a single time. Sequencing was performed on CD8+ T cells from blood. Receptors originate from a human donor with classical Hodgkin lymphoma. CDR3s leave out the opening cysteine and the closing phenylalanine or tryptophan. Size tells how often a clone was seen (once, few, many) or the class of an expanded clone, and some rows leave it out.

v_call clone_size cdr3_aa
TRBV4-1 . ASSQVPTGQVHEQY
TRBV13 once ASSLGGQETQY
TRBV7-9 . ASSPRAGGLDEQF
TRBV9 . ASSVGGQSPLH
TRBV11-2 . ASSFGTPLYEQY
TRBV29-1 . SGVPGRIRSTDTQY
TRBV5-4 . ASSFGAETEAF
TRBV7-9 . ASSYLQGADGANVLT
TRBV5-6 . ASSPSGTKAGELF
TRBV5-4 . ASRSDGPLGANVLT
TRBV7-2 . ASSLEVGGLGYGYT
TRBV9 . ASSSWTGGGVNYGYT
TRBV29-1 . SVEGLAEEYEQY
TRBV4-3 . ASSQDLREGENEQF
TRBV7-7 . ASSSSPAPNSGANVLT
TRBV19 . ASSGQGGYEQY
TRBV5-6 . ASSRQGFGEAF
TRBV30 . AGGQTFQETQY
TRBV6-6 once ASSYRGYGYT
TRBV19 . ASSTKGGYNEQF
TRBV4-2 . ASSRGRLDYGYT
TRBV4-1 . ASSQFSSGGRYNEQF